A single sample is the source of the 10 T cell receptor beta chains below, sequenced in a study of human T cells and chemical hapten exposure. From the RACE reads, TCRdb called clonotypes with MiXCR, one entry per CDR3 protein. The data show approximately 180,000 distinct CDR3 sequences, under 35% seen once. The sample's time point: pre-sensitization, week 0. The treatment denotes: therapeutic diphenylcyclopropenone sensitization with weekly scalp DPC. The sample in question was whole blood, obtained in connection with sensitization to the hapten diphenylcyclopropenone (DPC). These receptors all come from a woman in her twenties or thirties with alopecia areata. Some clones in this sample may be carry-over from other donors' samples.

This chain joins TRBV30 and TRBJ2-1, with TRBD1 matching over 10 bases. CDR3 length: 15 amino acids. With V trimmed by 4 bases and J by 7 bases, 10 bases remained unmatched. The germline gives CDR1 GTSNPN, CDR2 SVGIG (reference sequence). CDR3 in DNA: TGTGCCTGGACTTACCTCGGGACAGGGGATAATGAGCAGTTCTTC. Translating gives CAWTYLGTGDNEQFF.

CDR3 loop: CASSYTSTGEQYF. In DNA form, the CDR3 reads TGTGCCAGCAGTTACACTTCTACCGGAGAGCAGTACTTC. The chain uses TRBV6-5 and TRBJ2-7; D call uncertain. V gave up 2 bases and J gave up 7 bases, with 12 bases separating them. This CDR3 has 13 residues. The germline gives CDR1 MNHEY, CDR2 SVGAGI.

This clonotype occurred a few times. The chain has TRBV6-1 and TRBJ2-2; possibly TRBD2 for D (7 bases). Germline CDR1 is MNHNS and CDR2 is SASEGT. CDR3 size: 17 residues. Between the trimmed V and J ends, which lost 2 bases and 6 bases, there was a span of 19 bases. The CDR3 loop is CASSELQGGGRPGELFF. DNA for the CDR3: TGTGCCAGCAGTGAACTACAAGGGGGGGGTCGACCCGGGGAGCTGTTTTTT.

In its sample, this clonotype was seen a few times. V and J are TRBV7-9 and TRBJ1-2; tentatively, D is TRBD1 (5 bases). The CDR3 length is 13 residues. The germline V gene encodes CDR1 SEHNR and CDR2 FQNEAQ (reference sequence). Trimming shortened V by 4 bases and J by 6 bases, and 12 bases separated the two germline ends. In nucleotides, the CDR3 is TGTGCCAGCAGCTACGGGGGTCAGGATGGCTACACCTTC. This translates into CASSYGGQDGYTF.

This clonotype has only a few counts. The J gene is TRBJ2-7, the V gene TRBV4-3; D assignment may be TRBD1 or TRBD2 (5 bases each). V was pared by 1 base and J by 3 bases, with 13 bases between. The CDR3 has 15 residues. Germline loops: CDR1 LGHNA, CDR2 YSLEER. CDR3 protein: CASSQGLRGLYEQYF. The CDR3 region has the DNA TGCGCCAGCAGCCAAGGGCTCCGGGGCCTCTACGAGCAGTACTTC.

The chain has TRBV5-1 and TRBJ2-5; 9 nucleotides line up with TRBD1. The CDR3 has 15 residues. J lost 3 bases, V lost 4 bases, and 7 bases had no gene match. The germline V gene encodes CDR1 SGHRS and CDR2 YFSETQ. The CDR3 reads CASSTGQGIEETQYF. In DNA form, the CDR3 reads TGCGCCAGCAGCACTGGACAGGGGATTGAAGAGACCCAGTACTTC. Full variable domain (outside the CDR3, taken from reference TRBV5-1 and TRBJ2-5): KAGVTQTPRYLIKTRGQQVTLSCSPISGHRSVSWYQQTPGQGLQFLFEYFSETQRNKGNFPGRFSGRQFSNSRSEMNVSTLELGDSALYLCASSTGQGIEETQYFGPGTRLLVL.

The CDR3: CASSPTRGPAYEQYF. The CDR3 coding sequence is TGTGCCAGCAGTCCGACGCGCGGCCCGGCCTACGAGCAGTACTTC. V gene TRBV12-3 or TRBV12-4 combines with J gene TRBJ2-7; D remains unclear. The V end lost 5 bases, the J end lost 2 bases, and 16 bases lay between the germline ends. This CDR3 spans 15 amino acids.

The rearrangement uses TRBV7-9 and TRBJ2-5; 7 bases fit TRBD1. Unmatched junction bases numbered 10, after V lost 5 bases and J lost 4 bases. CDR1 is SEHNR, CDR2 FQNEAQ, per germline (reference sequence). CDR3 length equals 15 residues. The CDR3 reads CASSLRGGRGETQYF. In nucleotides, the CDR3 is TGTGCCAGCAGCCTGCGAGGGGGCCGGGGAGAGACCCAGTACTTC.

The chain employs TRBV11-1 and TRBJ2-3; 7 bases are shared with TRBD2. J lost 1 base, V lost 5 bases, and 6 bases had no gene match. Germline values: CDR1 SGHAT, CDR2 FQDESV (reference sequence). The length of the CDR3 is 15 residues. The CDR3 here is CASSQAGIGTDTQYF. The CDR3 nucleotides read TGTGCCAGCAGCCAAGCGGGAATAGGCACAGATACGCAGTATTTT.

The CDR3 sequence: CSAPRTGSDYGYTF. The CDR3 DNA follows: TGCAGTGCTCCTCGGACAGGGAGCGACTATGGCTACACCTTC. The chain combines TRBV20-1 with TRBJ1-2; TRBD1 matches 8 bases. Trimming removed 5 bases from V and 3 bases from J; junction bases left unmatched: 8. Germline values: CDR1 DFQATT, CDR2 SNEGSKA (reference sequence). This CDR3 is built from 14 residues.